This T cell receptor (beta chain) was found in a study of blood T cell repertoires in COVID-19. Study summary: PBMCs, B-cell-depleted T cells, or T cells provided the cDNA or gDNA that made up the material.

Authors' data handling: Amplification with reference gene primers provided the estimates of nucleated cell counts. Generated by immunoSEQ multiplex PCR, the TCRdb table keeps only in-frame clones and is missing some. V, J and clone size are taken as reported in that table, and D and trimming were inferred from the DNA itself. The sample has 100,000 to 150,000 clones, around 82% seen once. This CDR3 spans 16 amino acids. V lost 2 bases to trimming and J lost 7 bases; unmatched junction nucleotides: 5. Germline CDR1 LGHNA, CDR2 YSLEER. The J gene is TRBJ1-6, the V gene TRBV4-3; 10 bases are a match to TRBD1. Sequences were obtained from peripheral blood. This receptor was taken from a man of 80 years or more with active or convalescent COVID-19. DNA of the CDR3: TGCGCCAGCAGCCAAAGACCGGGACAGGGGAATTCACCCCTCCACTTT. Protein: CASSQRPGQGNSPLHF.